The next 16 T cell receptor beta chains were all read from a single sample in a study of shared clonotypes between healthy human individuals. Profiled with immunoSEQ multiplex PCR; TCRdb holds only in-frame clones, not every one. The table has more than 850,000 clones, about 84% seen once. Sequencing was done on a sample of memory CD4+ T cells from PBMCs. Subset in this sample: CD45RA-negative fraction. The receptor set was obtained from a man between 18 and 35 years old in good health. Some clones in this sample may be carry-over from other donors' samples.

The rearrangement joins TRBV7-2 to TRBJ2-3; TRBD1 aligns across 11 bases. CDR3 length equals 16 residues. Germline lookup yields CDR1 SGHTA and CDR2 FQGNSA. After removal of 6 bases from V and 4 bases from J, the junction contained 9 bases not matched to a gene. The CDR3 region is CASSLVGTGGADTQYF. As DNA, the CDR3 is TGTGCCAGCAGTCTAGTGGGGACAGGGGGTGCAGATACGCAGTATTTT.

Written as DNA, the CDR3 is TGCGCCAGCAGCCAGATACTTGGAAACACCATATATTTT. Translation gives CASSQILGNTIYF. The J gene is TRBJ1-3, the V gene TRBV4-3; D remains unclear. Between the trimmed V and J ends, which lost 3 bases and 3 bases, there was a span of 6 bases. The CDR3 is 13 amino acids. Germline assignment: CDR1 LGHNA and CDR2 YSLEER.

This clone was detected once. The chain links TRBV28 to TRBJ2-1, with 11 bases fitting TRBD2. CDR1 and CDR2 from the germline V gene are MDHEN and SYDVKM. V shed 2 bases and J 1 base; nucleotides not matched to a gene: 4. This CDR3 region has 17 residues. CDR3 sequence (DNA): TGTGCCAGCAGTTTAGCTAGCGGGAGGACTTCCTACAATGAGCAGTTCTTC. Residues: CASSLASGRTSYNEQFF.

The J gene is TRBJ1-3, the V gene TRBV9, with unresolved D. The CDR3 sequence is 17 residues long. Trimming took 3 bases from V and 0 from J, leaving 16 bases between them. Germline V gene sequence: CDR1 SGDLS, CDR2 YYNGEE. CDR3 residues: CASSANRLDVSGNTIYF. DNA of the CDR3: TGTGCCAGCAGCGCAAACCGACTCGACGTCTCTGGAAACACCATATATTTT.

This chain connects TRBV5-5 to TRBJ1-3; the D is unclear. Trimming removed 0 bases from V and 3 bases from J, with 7 bases in between. Looked up from germline, CDR1 is SGHKS and CDR2 is YYEKEE (reference sequence). CDR3 length: 14 residues. The CDR3 nucleotides read TGTGCCAGCAGCTTGGAGCTTAGTGGAAACACCATATATTTT. Protein product: CASSLELSGNTIYF.

The genes are TRBV6-6 and TRBJ1-2; D is ambiguous. The CDR3 is 14 residues long. V gave up 4 bases and J gave up 0 bases, with 9 bases separating them. Germline V CDR1 and CDR2: MNHNY, SVGAGI (reference sequence). CDR3 amino acids: CASSLDGSNYGYTF. In nucleotides, the CDR3 is TGTGCCAGCAGTTTGGACGGTTCTAACTATGGCTACACCTTC.

This clone was seen repeatedly, ten times or more. J is TRBJ2-3 and V is TRBV10-2, with no clear D. Between the trimmed V and J ends, which lost 6 bases and 4 bases, there was a span of 17 bases. Germline assignment: CDR1 WSHSY and CDR2 SAAADI. The CDR3 covers 15 residues. This CDR3 reads CASRRARREADTQYF. DNA of the CDR3: TGCGCCAGCAGACGAGCTAGAAGGGAAGCAGATACGCAGTATTTT.

This clone was found once. This chain uses TRBV28 with TRBJ2-5; D may be TRBD1 or TRBD2 (5 bases each). The CDR3 contains 18 residues. V lost 3 bases, J lost 2 bases, and 22 bases lay in between. Germline V gene sequence: CDR1 MDHEN, CDR2 SYDVKM. The CDR3 DNA reads TGTGCCAGCAGTTTGTTGTATATGGGGCAGACTACTCAAGAGACCCAGTACTTC. Its translation: CASSLLYMGQTTQETQYF.

This chain uses TRBV29-1 with TRBJ1-5; TRBD1 is a possible D gene (5 bases). V lost 1 base and J lost 5, with 15 bases in between. The CDR3 runs 15 residues. Germline V gene sequence: CDR1 SQVTM, CDR2 ANQGSEA. CDR3 loop: CSVEGFLKGDQPQHF. Written as DNA, the CDR3 is TGCAGCGTTGAAGGGTTCCTCAAAGGGGATCAGCCCCAGCATTTT.

About this clone: The same CDR3 also results from other DNA sequences found in this sample. The rearrangement joins TRBV5-1 to TRBJ1-2; TRBD1 is a possible D gene (6 bases). Germline V CDR1 and CDR2: SGHRS, YFSETQ. Trimming removed 4 bases from V and 1 base from J, with 11 bases in between. The CDR3 is 14 amino acids. The CDR3 DNA follows: TGCGCCAGCAGCCCGGACAGCCGTAACTATGGCTACACCTTC. It is translated as CASSPDSRNYGYTF.

The chain carries TRBV2 and TRBJ2-7; 9 nucleotides line up with TRBD1. Trimming cost V 6 bases and J 3 bases; bases outside gene matches: 9. Germline CDR1 is SNHLY and CDR2 is FYNNEI. The CDR3 totals 15 residues. The CDR3 region is CASRRSGTGFYEQYF. The CDR3 DNA sequence: TGTGCCAGCAGACGCTCCGGGACAGGGTTCTACGAGCAGTACTTC.

The chain carries TRBV4-1 and TRBJ2-5; D gene ambiguous. The CDR3 has 15 residues. Germline V gene lookup returns CDR1 MGHRA and CDR2 YSYEKL. Trimming removed 4 bases from V and 2 bases from J, with 14 bases in between. CDR3 sequence: CASSLTETKQETQYF. CDR3 nucleotide sequence: TGCGCCAGCAGCCTGACCGAGACGAAACAAGAGACCCAGTACTTC.

The genes are TRBV25-1 and TRBJ1-1; a possible D gene is TRBD1 (6 bases). Germline loops: CDR1 MGHDK, CDR2 SYGVNS. Trimming took 3 bases from V and 3 from J, leaving 14 bases between them. CDR3 length: 15 amino acids. This chain's CDR3 is CASSDPGRGDTEAFF. CDR3 in DNA: TGTGCCAGCAGTGATCCTGGAAGGGGGGACACTGAAGCTTTCTTT.

V is TRBV5-1 and J is TRBJ2-5; tentative D call: TRBD2 (5 bases). Germline values: CDR1 SGHRS, CDR2 YFSETQ. Trimming cost V 2 bases and J 2 bases, with 19 bases left between them. The CDR3 totals 17 residues. The CDR3 sequence: CASSFTPVREGQETQYF. DNA for the CDR3: TGCGCCAGCAGCTTTACCCCCGTCCGGGAAGGTCAAGAGACCCAGTACTTC.

The chain joins TRBV9 to TRBJ2-5; 8 positions match TRBD1. Losses at the gene ends were 4 bases for V and 5 bases for J; bases not matched to a gene: 4. Germline loops: CDR1 SGDLS, CDR2 YYNGEE. The CDR3 is 13 residues long. As DNA, the CDR3 is TGTGCCAGCAGCCCCAGGGGGCGGGAGACCCAGTACTTC. It encodes CASSPRGRETQYF.

The V and J genes are TRBV7-3 and TRBJ1-2; D unresolved. CDR1 is SGHTA, CDR2 FQGTGA, per germline. V was trimmed by 5 bases and J by 0 bases, leaving 13 bases between them. The CDR3 consists of 15 residues. The CDR3 nucleotides are TGTGCCAGCAGCAAAAACAGCAATTCTAACTATGGCTACACCTTC. Its translation is CASSKNSNSNYGYTF.